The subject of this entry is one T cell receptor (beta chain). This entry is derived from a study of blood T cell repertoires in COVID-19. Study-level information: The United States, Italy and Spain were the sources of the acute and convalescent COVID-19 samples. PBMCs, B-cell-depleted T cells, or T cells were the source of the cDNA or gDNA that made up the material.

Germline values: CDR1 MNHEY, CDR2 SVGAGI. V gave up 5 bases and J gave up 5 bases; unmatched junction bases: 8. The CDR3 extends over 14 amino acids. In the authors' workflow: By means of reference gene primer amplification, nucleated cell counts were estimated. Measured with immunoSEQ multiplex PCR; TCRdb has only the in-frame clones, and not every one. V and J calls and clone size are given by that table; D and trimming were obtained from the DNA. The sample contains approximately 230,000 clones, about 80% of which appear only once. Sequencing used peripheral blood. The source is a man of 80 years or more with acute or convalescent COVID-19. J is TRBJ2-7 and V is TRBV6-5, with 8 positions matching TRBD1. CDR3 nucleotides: TGTGCCAGCAGTCGTTCCGGGACAGGACACGAGCAGTACTTC. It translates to CASSRSGTGHEQYF.